Each of the 3 T cell receptor beta chains below was sequenced from the same sample in a study of cytomegalovirus exposure and HLA in healthy donors. 13 Jbeta primers and 60 Vbeta primers were used for the PCR. The data were produced by immunoSEQ multiplex PCR, yet TCRdb's version contains in-frame clones alone and is incomplete. Found here are about 120,000 clones, around 77% of them singletons; the top ten hold over 9.5%. What was sequenced was PBMCs. Receptor source: a man aged 35 to 55 in good health and CMV-seropositive.

The V call is TRBV5-1, the J call TRBJ2-7; D is ambiguous. Germline V gene data show CDR1 as SGHRS and CDR2 as YFSETQ. The V end lost 6 bases, the J end lost 2 bases, and 15 bases lay between the germline ends. The CDR3 is made up of 14 amino acids. CDR3 residues: CASTAGSDPYEQYF. CDR3 in DNA: TGCGCCAGCACCGCCGGGTCAGACCCCTACGAGCAGTACTTC.

The genes are TRBV5-1 and TRBJ1-2; maybe TRBD1 (5 bases). CDR1 SGHRS and CDR2 YFSETQ come from the germline V gene. The length of the CDR3 is 16 residues. Trimming pared 4 bases from V and 4 bases from J, leaving 20 bases between. The CDR3 DNA reads as TGCGCCAGCAGCGCCCCGGGACTCCGTGGGGGCTATGGCTACACCTTC. Residues: CASSAPGLRGGYGYTF.

The gene calls are TRBV11-3 and TRBJ2-5; D is perhaps TRBD2 (5 bases). Germline-derived CDR1 and CDR2 are SGHNT and YENEEA. Trimming shortened V by 5 bases and J by 1 base, and 11 bases separated the two germline ends. CDR3 length: 14 residues. The CDR3 protein is CASSEGPTQETQYF. In DNA, the CDR3 is TGTGCCAGCAGCGAGGGCCCGACCCAAGAGACCCAGTACTTC. The variable domain in full, completed from reference TRBV11-3 and TRBJ2-5, reads EAGVVQSPRYKIIEKKQPVAFWCNPISGHNTLYWYLQNLGQGPELLIRYENEEAVDDSQLPKDRFSAERLKGVDSTLKIQPAELGDSAVYLCASSEGPTQETQYFGPGTRLLVL.